This T cell receptor beta chain was documented in a study of spatial heterogeneity in lung cancer. Study-level background: Raw reads contained each unique TCR and UMI combination more than ten times on average. Notes on the study in general: TCRs found ubiquitously expanded in tumor appeared in blood more at resection than at follow-up.

Germline V CDR1 and CDR2: SGHNT, YENEEA. Trimming pared 4 bases from V and 0 bases from J, leaving 18 bases between. CDR3 length: 17 amino acids. TCRdb redid the calling of the 5' RACE reads with MiXCR, one entry per CDR3 protein. The data contain 10,000 to 12,000 distinct CDR3 sequences, around 9.3% of them singletons. Time point given: sample taken at primary tumor resection. Unsorted whole RNA of tumor, nontumor lung or frozen PBMC was sequenced. Remarks on this clonotype: As yet, its antigen is unknown. This clone may be a read error of a much larger clone one base away.

This receptor was obtained from a male donor with early-stage non-small cell lung cancer. The material sequenced was PBMCs, taken at surgery. This sequence joins TRBV11-3 and TRBJ1-1; D not certain. The CDR3, as DNA: TGTGCCAGCAGCTCCGATGGAGTAGGAGGACTGAACACTGAAGCTTTCTTT. This encodes CASSSDGVGGLNTEAFF.